This TCR beta chain was identified during a study of cytomegalovirus exposure and HLA in healthy donors. General observations from the study: Specificity for CMV antigens was confirmed in vitro for a few of the CMV-associated chains.

Using immunoSEQ multiplex PCR, the repertoire was profiled, and TCRdb retains in-frame clones only, with some absent. The data contain about 89,000 clones, around 82% of them seen just once; the ten biggest clones take up about 12%. Notes on this clone: Its antigen remains unknown.

This CDR3 region has 14 residues. The germline V gene has CDR1 LGHNA and CDR2 YSLEER. Between the trimmed V and J ends, which lost 2 bases and 6 bases, there was a span of 14 bases. This clonotype originated in a young woman in good health and CMV-seropositive. This rearrangement joins TRBV4-3 to TRBJ2-7; TRBD2 might be the D (6 bases). The sample taken for sequencing was PBMCs. The CDR3 reads CASSQSSGVGEQYF. In DNA, the CDR3 is TGCGCCAGCAGCCAAAGTTCGGGGGTTGGCGAGCAGTACTTC.